A selection of T cell receptor beta chains follows, all from one sample in a study of beta chain features in type 1 diabetes. Profiled with immunoSEQ multiplex PCR; TCRdb holds only in-frame clones, not every one. The sample carries some 900,000 clones, about a sixth recorded once. Source material: naive CD4+ T cells from blood. These receptors originate from a woman aged 18-29 years in good health. CDR3s include the opening cysteine and the closing phenylalanine or tryptophan. The order of the fields is clone size, D gene, V gene, J gene, CDR3 protein, CDR3 DNA. A D gene is named only where the DNA matches it firmly. Clone size is given for some rows only: seen once, a few or many times, or a class if the clone is expanded.

clone_size: .; d_call: TRBD2; v_call: TRBV5-6; j_call: TRBJ2-1; cdr3_aa: CASRSTSDHYNEQFF; cdr3_nt: TGTGCCAGCAGAAGCACTAGCGATCACTACAATGAGCAGTTCTTC
clone_size: .; d_call: TRBD1; v_call: TRBV6-5; j_call: TRBJ2-5; cdr3_aa: CASSFEGGKETQYF; cdr3_nt: TGTGCCAGCAGTTTCGAAGGGGGCAAGGAGACCCAGTACTTC
clone_size: .; d_call: TRBD2; v_call: TRBV6-6; j_call: TRBJ2-3; cdr3_aa: CASSYSPAGNTDTQYF; cdr3_nt: TGTGCCAGCAGTTACTCACCAGCGGGGAACACAGATACGCAGTATTTT
clone_size: .; d_call: .; v_call: TRBV5-1; j_call: TRBJ1-3; cdr3_aa: CASSLGGTQSGNTIYF; cdr3_nt: TGCGCCAGCAGCTTGGGCGGGACACAAAGTGGAAACACCATATATTTT
clone_size: few; d_call: .; v_call: TRBV6-1; j_call: TRBJ1-1; cdr3_aa: CASRLGATEAFF; cdr3_nt: TGTGCCAGCAGATTGGGGGCTACTGAAGCTTTCTTT
clone_size: .; d_call: TRBD2; v_call: TRBV5-4; j_call: TRBJ2-2; cdr3_aa: CASSPGGRSNTGELFF; cdr3_nt: TGTGCCAGCAGCCCTGGCGGGAGATCGAACACCGGGGAGCTGTTTTTT
clone_size: .; d_call: TRBD1; v_call: TRBV5-1; j_call: TRBJ1-5; cdr3_aa: CASSLGQGSNQPQHF; cdr3_nt: TGCGCCAGCAGCTTAGGACAGGGCAGCAATCAGCCCCAGCATTTT
clone_size: .; d_call: TRBD2; v_call: TRBV28; j_call: TRBJ2-1; cdr3_aa: CASSGLAPISYNEQFF; cdr3_nt: TGTGCCAGCAGTGGACTAGCCCCAATTTCCTACAATGAGCAGTTCTTC
clone_size: few; d_call: TRBD2; v_call: TRBV11-2; j_call: TRBJ2-1; cdr3_aa: CASSSPGTSNEQFF; cdr3_nt: TGTGCCAGCAGCTCCCCCGGGACTAGTAATGAGCAGTTCTTC
clone_size: few; d_call: .; v_call: TRBV11-2; j_call: TRBJ2-7; cdr3_aa: CASSFGVGYEQYF; cdr3_nt: TGTGCCAGCAGCTTCGGGGTCGGATACGAGCAGTACTTC
clone_size: few; d_call: TRBD2; v_call: TRBV10-3; j_call: TRBJ2-1; cdr3_aa: CAISESSRGGSYNEQFF; cdr3_nt: TGTGCCATCAGTGAGTCATCCCGGGGGGGCTCCTACAATGAGCAGTTCTTC
clone_size: few; d_call: .; v_call: TRBV5-4; j_call: TRBJ2-7; cdr3_aa: CASSSPASYEQYF; cdr3_nt: TGTGCCAGCAGTTCTCCGGCATCCTACGAGCAGTACTTC
clone_size: few; d_call: .; v_call: TRBV5-1; j_call: TRBJ2-5; cdr3_aa: CASSLGGRGLETQYF; cdr3_nt: TGCGCCAGCAGCTTGGGAGGTCGGGGGTTGGAGACCCAGTACTTC
clone_size: few; d_call: .; v_call: TRBV9; j_call: TRBJ1-1; cdr3_aa: CASSVTGRKNTEAFF; cdr3_nt: TGTGCCAGCAGCGTGACCGGACGGAAGAACACTGAAGCTTTCTTT
clone_size: few; d_call: TRBD2; v_call: TRBV28; j_call: TRBJ2-1; cdr3_aa: CASSPSGTSGYNEQFF; cdr3_nt: TGTGCCAGCAGCCCTTCGGGGACTAGCGGCTACAATGAGCAGTTCTTC
clone_size: .; d_call: .; v_call: TRBV4-2; j_call: TRBJ2-7; cdr3_aa: CASSPEVRRRSYPSYEQYF; cdr3_nt: TGTGCCAGCAGCCCAGAAGTCCGCCGGAGGTCTTATCCTTCCTACGAGCAGTACTTC
clone_size: few; d_call: .; v_call: TRBV6-1; j_call: TRBJ2-2; cdr3_aa: CAGDTGELFF; cdr3_nt: TGTGCCGGAGACACCGGGGAGCTGTTTTTT
clone_size: .; d_call: .; v_call: TRBV6-5; j_call: TRBJ2-7; cdr3_aa: CASSFSGVEQYF; cdr3_nt: TGTGCCAGCAGTTTCAGTGGCGTTGAGCAGTACTTC
clone_size: few; d_call: TRBD1; v_call: TRBV28; j_call: TRBJ2-7; cdr3_aa: CASSSGTAYYEQYF; cdr3_nt: TGTGCCAGCAGTTCAGGGACAGCCTACTACGAGCAGTACTTC
clone_size: .; d_call: .; v_call: TRBV18; j_call: TRBJ2-1; cdr3_aa: CASSPPSSYNEQFF; cdr3_nt: TGTGCCAGCTCACCCCCTAGCTCCTACAATGAGCAGTTCTTC
clone_size: few; d_call: .; v_call: TRBV10-3; j_call: TRBJ2-7; cdr3_aa: CAISQGELGEQYF; cdr3_nt: TGTGCCATCAGCCAGGGAGAGTTGGGTGAGCAGTACTTC
clone_size: few; d_call: .; v_call: TRBV18; j_call: TRBJ2-5; cdr3_aa: CASSNAGMETQYF; cdr3_nt: TGTGCCAGCTCAAACGCAGGGATGGAGACCCAGTACTTC
clone_size: few; d_call: .; v_call: TRBV5-6; j_call: TRBJ1-4; cdr3_aa: CASSLMDGSEKLFF; cdr3_nt: TGTGCCAGCAGCTTGATGGACGGGAGTGAAAAACTGTTTTTT
clone_size: .; d_call: TRBD1; v_call: TRBV7-9; j_call: TRBJ1-4; cdr3_aa: CASSSWDSPEKLFF; cdr3_nt: TGTGCCAGCAGCTCATGGGACAGCCCTGAAAAACTGTTTTTT
clone_size: few; d_call: TRBD1; v_call: TRBV5-1; j_call: TRBJ2-3; cdr3_aa: CASRETGTGSRADTQYF; cdr3_nt: TGCGCCAGTAGAGAGACCGGGACAGGCTCCAGAGCAGATACGCAGTATTTT
clone_size: .; d_call: TRBD1; v_call: TRBV28; j_call: TRBJ2-3; cdr3_aa: CASSPGTGYTDTQYF; cdr3_nt: TGTGCCAGCAGTCCCGGGACAGGGTACACAGATACGCAGTATTTT
clone_size: .; d_call: .; v_call: TRBV6-5; j_call: TRBJ1-1; cdr3_aa: CASTPDRRNTEAFF; cdr3_nt: TGTGCCAGCACGCCCGACAGGCGGAACACTGAAGCTTTCTTT
clone_size: few; d_call: TRBD1; v_call: TRBV15; j_call: TRBJ2-2; cdr3_aa: CATSRETGVELFF; cdr3_nt: TGTGCCACCAGCAGAGAAACAGGGGTGGAGCTGTTTTTT